This T cell receptor (beta chain) was captured in a study of T-cell reconstitution after alpha-beta-depleted transplantation in children. The CDR3 loop spans 13 amino acids. Germline CDR1 is WNHNN and CDR2 is SYGVQD (reference sequence). V was cut by 11 bases and J by 6 bases, with 18 bases left in between. A library of TCRbeta sequences, prepared with unique molecular identifiers, was generated. TCRdb re-called the PCR reads through MiXCR, storing one row per CDR3 protein. The sample lists about 640,000 distinct CDR3 sequences; roughly 17% were seen once. The V and J genes are TRBV10-1 and TRBJ2-3, with D hard to call. The clonotype originates from a human donor who donated a stem cell graft to a child with acute myeloid leukemia. Sequencing used PBMCs from the stem cell graft donor, obtained from the stem cell graft. The CDR3 here is CAGCRGHLDTQYF. In nucleotides, the CDR3 is TGCGCCGGTTGTCGTGGGCATTTGGATACGCAGTATTTT.